This record covers a single TCR beta chain. The data belong to a study of blood T cell repertoires in COVID-19. Study as a whole: The United States, Italy and Spain were the sources of the acute and convalescent COVID-19 samples. Sources were T cells, B-cell-depleted T cells, or PBMCs; the material itself was cDNA or gDNA.

CDR3 size: 16 residues. J was trimmed by 3 bases and V by 4 bases; bases with no gene match: 8. Germline CDR1 reads LGHDT; CDR2 reads YNNKEL (reference sequence). Methods used by the authors: Estimated nucleated cell counts came from reference gene primer amplification. The protocol was immunoSEQ multiplex PCR, while the TCRdb copy is restricted to in-frame clones and leaves out a portion. V, J and clone size were drawn from that table, and D and trimming were deduced from the DNA. The sample holds a few hundred thousand clones, approximately 82% seen once. The clonotype originates from a man aged 55-75 years who had recovered from COVID-19. V gene TRBV3-1 (or the pseudogene TRBV3-2) combines with J gene TRBJ2-3; TRBD1 matches at 9 bases. Input material: peripheral blood. The DNA of the CDR3 is TGTGCCAGCAGCCGCCTACAGACAGGGGGAACAGATACGCAGTATTTT. Its translation: CASSRLQTGGTDTQYF.